The 11 T cell receptor beta chains below all came from one sample that was sequenced in a study of cytomegalovirus exposure and HLA in healthy donors. PCR used 60 Vbeta primers and 13 Jbeta primers. Repertoires were generated with immunoSEQ multiplex PCR, while TCRdb's copy carries only in-frame clones and drops some. The sample shows 65,000 to 70,000 clones, approximately 72% of them seen only once. Sequenced input: PBMCs. These receptor sequences come from a woman aged 25 to 39 in good health and CMV-seropositive.

This sequence joins TRBV10-3 and TRBJ2-5, with D perhaps TRBD1 (6 bases). The ends were cut back, 4 bases at V and 2 bases at J, with 8 bases in the middle. Germline values: CDR1 ENHRY, CDR2 SYGVKD. The CDR3 covers 13 residues. The CDR3 spells CAISAGVQETQYF. The CDR3 nucleotides read TGTGCCATCAGTGCAGGGGTTCAAGAGACCCAGTACTTC.

The chain combines TRBV25-1 with TRBJ2-1; 7 nucleotides align to TRBD1. V trimming: 2 bases; J trimming: 14 bases; junction bases outside the gene matches: 9. CDR3 length equals 13 residues. Germline assignment: CDR1 MGHDK and CDR2 SYGVNS. As DNA, the CDR3 is TGTGCCAGCAGTGAAGGGGACAGTAGGCTGAAGTTCTTC. Amino acid sequence: CASSEGDSRLKFF.

This chain uses TRBV13 with TRBJ2-7; D is undetermined. Germline V gene lookup returns CDR1 PRHDT and CDR2 FYEKMQ (reference sequence). V was pared by 6 bases and J by 0 bases, with 9 bases between. This CDR3 has 13 residues. The CDR3 DNA reads as TGTGCCAGCAGTTCTCCTAGCTCCTACGAGCAGTACTTC. It is translated as CASSSPSSYEQYF.

The V and J genes are TRBV7-9 and TRBJ2-5; 7 bases fit TRBD1. J gave up 5 bases and V 10 bases, and 4 bases lay outside the gene matches. Germline CDR1 and CDR2: SEHNR and FQNEAQ (reference sequence). CDR3 length: 11 amino acids. The CDR3 sequence: CAIQGMETQYF. CDR3 coding DNA: TGTGCCATACAGGGGATGGAGACCCAGTACTTC.

There are a few counts of this clone. The DNA for the CDR3 is TGTGCCAGTAGTACCGAAGGGACTAGCGGGACCTACGAGCAGTACTTC. It codes for CASSTEGTSGTYEQYF. The V call is TRBV19, the J call TRBJ2-7; 13 bases map to TRBD2. Germline assignment: CDR1 LNHDA and CDR2 SQIVND (reference sequence). CDR3 length: 16 amino acids. The V gene end was trimmed by 4 bases and the J gene end by 2 bases; junction bases not matched to a gene: 5.

This chain uses TRBV10-1 with TRBJ2-1; D possibly corresponds to TRBD2 (5 bases). CDR3 length equals 15 residues. Germline CDR1 WNHNN, CDR2 SYGVQD (reference sequence). V was clipped by 7 bases and J by 8 bases, with 21 bases between them. The CDR3 nucleotides are TGCGCCAGCACGGGGTCGGGCTACAGCTTCGATGAGCAGTTCTTC. Translating gives CASTGSGYSFDEQFF.

The chain combines TRBV12-5 with TRBJ2-1; 10 bases line up with TRBD2. CDR1 and CDR2 from the germline V gene are LGHNT and FRNRAP. The junction had 10 bases not matched to a gene; V was cut back by 10 bases and J by 7 bases. This CDR3 contains 14 residues. This CDR3 reads CATSLGTSANEQFF. Here the CDR3 DNA reads TGTGCTACCTCTTTAGGGACTAGCGCAAATGAGCAGTTCTTC.

The V and J genes are TRBV5-4 and TRBJ2-7; TRBD2 matches at 9 bases. V lost 4 bases to trimming and J lost 2 bases; unmatched junction nucleotides: 7. Germline-derived CDR1 and CDR2 are SGHNT and YYREEE (reference sequence). This CDR3 contains 15 residues. In nucleotides, the CDR3 is TGTGCCAGCAGCGGAGCGGGGGGAGCCCCCTACGAGCAGTACTTC. As protein: CASSGAGGAPYEQYF.

The rearrangement links TRBV27 to TRBJ2-2; TRBD2 might be the D (6 bases). CDR3 length equals 16 residues. Germline V gene sequence: CDR1 MNHEY, CDR2 SMNVEV (reference sequence). Trimming removed 3 bases at V and 2 bases at J, with 13 bases between. The CDR3 loop reads CASSFIGGTNTGELFF. CDR3 in DNA: TGTGCCAGCAGTTTTATCGGCGGGACTAACACCGGGGAGCTGTTTTTT.

The chain has TRBV28 and TRBJ2-7; TRBD2 matches at 10 bases. The CDR3 totals 16 residues. Trimming took 6 bases from V and 0 from J; bases not matched to a gene: 8. The germline CDR1 and CDR2 sequences are MDHEN and SYDVKM. CDR3 amino acids: CASSPRSGRHSYEQYF. The CDR3 DNA reads TGTGCCAGCAGCCCCCGTAGCGGGAGGCACTCCTACGAGCAGTACTTC.

The chain combines TRBV7-2 with TRBJ2-3, with 7 bases that match TRBD2. The J segment lost 0 bases and the V segment lost 2 bases, leaving 2 bases of the junction unmatched. The CDR3 runs to 15 residues. Germline CDR1 SGHTA, CDR2 FQGNSA. CDR3 residues: CASSLSGTSTDTQYF. CDR3 nucleotides: TGTGCCAGCAGCTTAAGCGGGACTAGCACAGATACGCAGTATTTT.